This is a list of T cell receptor beta chains from one sample in a study. Each CDR3 protein gets one entry after TCRdb re-called the 5' RACE reads with MiXCR. Among roughly 64,000 distinct CDR3 sequences listed, about 20% were seen once. The source material was memory CD4+ T cells sorted from a lymph node. These receptors all come from a female donor with breast cancer. Both conserved end residues are part of each CDR3. Fields, in order: V gene, D gene, J gene, clone size, CDR3 DNA, CDR3 protein. D genes are given only for firm matches. Only part of the rows carry a size: once, few, many, or a class if the clone is expanded.

v_gene: TRBV19
d_gene: NA
j_gene: TRBJ2-1
abundance: NA
CDR3nt: TGTGCCAGTACCCGCTCACGGGTAGGCTCCTACAATGAGCAGTTCTTC
CDR3aa: CASTRSRVGSYNEQFF

v_gene: TRBV24-1
d_gene: NA
j_gene: TRBJ2-1
abundance: NA
CDR3nt: TGTGCCACCAGTGTGAGGAGCGCAGGGGACAATGAGCAGTTCTTC
CDR3aa: CATSVRSAGDNEQFF

v_gene: TRBV15
d_gene: NA
j_gene: TRBJ1-5
abundance: few
CDR3nt: TGTGCCACCAGCAGGAAGGGGAGCAATCAGCCCCAGCATTTT
CDR3aa: CATSRKGSNQPQHF

v_gene: TRBV6-2/TRBV6-3
d_gene: TRBD2
j_gene: TRBJ2-1
abundance: NA
CDR3nt: TGTGCCAGCAGTTACAGAACTAGCGGGCCCTTCGATGAGCAGTTCTTC
CDR3aa: CASSYRTSGPFDEQFF

v_gene: TRBV20-1
d_gene: TRBD2
j_gene: TRBJ2-7
abundance: few
CDR3nt: TGCAGTGCTAGGCGGACTAGCGGGGCTTACGAGCAGTACTTC
CDR3aa: CSARRTSGAYEQYF

v_gene: TRBV6-5
d_gene: NA
j_gene: TRBJ1-1
abundance: many
CDR3nt: TGTGCCAGCAGGAGGGGGTGGGACGCAGCTTTCTTT
CDR3aa: CASRRGWDAAFF

v_gene: TRBV6-2/TRBV6-3
d_gene: NA
j_gene: TRBJ2-5
abundance: many
CDR3nt: TGTGCCAGCAGCCTACAGGGCACGACCCAGTACTTC
CDR3aa: CASSLQGTTQYF

v_gene: TRBV5-1
d_gene: NA
j_gene: TRBJ2-1
abundance: few
CDR3nt: TGCGCCAGCAGAAAGGAGGGGACAGCTGCTGAGCAGTTCTTC
CDR3aa: CASRKEGTAAEQFF

v_gene: TRBV6-5
d_gene: NA
j_gene: TRBJ1-1
abundance: NA
CDR3nt: TGTGCCAGCAGTTCTAGGGGGGTAAACACTGAAGCTTTCTTT
CDR3aa: CASSSRGVNTEAFF

v_gene: TRBV6-1
d_gene: NA
j_gene: TRBJ1-2
abundance: NA
CDR3nt: TGTGCCAGCAGTGAAGTCAGCGGGGGCTATGGCTACACCTTC
CDR3aa: CASSEVSGGYGYTF

v_gene: TRBV7-2
d_gene: TRBD2
j_gene: TRBJ2-3
abundance: few
CDR3nt: TGTGCCAGCAGCTCCCTAGCGGCGGGGGATACGCAGTATTTT
CDR3aa: CASSSLAAGDTQYF

v_gene: TRBV11-3
d_gene: NA
j_gene: TRBJ1-1
abundance: few
CDR3nt: TGTGCCAGCAGCTTGGGGACCCCCACCGGCACTGAAGCTTTCTTT
CDR3aa: CASSLGTPTGTEAFF

v_gene: TRBV7-2
d_gene: NA
j_gene: TRBJ1-2
abundance: NA
CDR3nt: TGTGCCAGCAGCTCGGGGGGGACGGCACTTAACTATGGCTACACCTTC
CDR3aa: CASSSGGTALNYGYTF

v_gene: TRBV20-1
d_gene: TRBD1
j_gene: TRBJ2-2
abundance: few
CDR3nt: TGCAGTGCTAGAAGACAGGGGGCGAGCACCGGGGAGCTGTTTTTT
CDR3aa: CSARRQGASTGELFF

v_gene: TRBV7-9
d_gene: NA
j_gene: TRBJ1-2
abundance: few
CDR3nt: TGTGCCAGCAGCCGTCAACAGGGATACTATGGCTACACCTTC
CDR3aa: CASSRQQGYYGYTF

v_gene: TRBV28
d_gene: NA
j_gene: TRBJ1-2
abundance: NA
CDR3nt: TGTGCCAGCAGGGTCACGGGCCCGGAGGGCTATGGCTACACCTTC
CDR3aa: CASRVTGPEGYGYTF

v_gene: TRBV7-9
d_gene: TRBD1
j_gene: TRBJ2-2
abundance: NA
CDR3nt: TGTGCCGGCCGTGCGGGACAGGGTGACACCGGGGAGCTGTTTTTT
CDR3aa: CAGRAGQGDTGELFF

v_gene: TRBV7-2
d_gene: NA
j_gene: TRBJ2-4
abundance: many
CDR3nt: TGTGCCAGCAGCTTAGCCACGGATCGAAACATTCAGTACTTC
CDR3aa: CASSLATDRNIQYF

v_gene: TRBV4-3
d_gene: NA
j_gene: TRBJ1-1
abundance: NA
CDR3nt: TGCGCCAGCAGCCAAGAGGACAGGAACACTGAAGCTTTCTTT
CDR3aa: CASSQEDRNTEAFF